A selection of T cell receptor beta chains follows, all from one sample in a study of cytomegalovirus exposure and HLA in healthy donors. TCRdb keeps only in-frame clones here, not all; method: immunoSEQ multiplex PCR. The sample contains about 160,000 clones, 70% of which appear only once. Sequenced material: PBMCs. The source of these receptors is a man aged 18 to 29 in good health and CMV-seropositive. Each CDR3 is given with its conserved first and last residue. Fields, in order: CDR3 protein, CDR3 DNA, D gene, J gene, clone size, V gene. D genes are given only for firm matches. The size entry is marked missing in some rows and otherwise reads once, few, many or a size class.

cdr3_aa: CASSPGRNTGELFF
cdr3_nt: TGCGCCAGCAGCCCTGGCCGGAACACCGGGGAGCTGTTTTTT
d_call: NA
j_call: TRBJ2-2
clone_size: NA
v_call: TRBV4-1

cdr3_aa: CASSLSNTGGIQYF
cdr3_nt: TGTGCCAGCAGCTTAAGCAATACGGGGGGCATTCAGTACTTC
d_call: TRBD2
j_call: TRBJ2-4
clone_size: NA
v_call: TRBV5-4

cdr3_aa: CASRSIEAFF
cdr3_nt: TGTGCCAGCAGAAGCATAGAAGCTTTCTTT
d_call: NA
j_call: TRBJ1-1
clone_size: NA
v_call: TRBV6-1

cdr3_aa: CAISEATGNLQPQHF
cdr3_nt: TGTGCCATCAGTGAAGCAACAGGCAATCTCCAGCCCCAGCATTTT
d_call: NA
j_call: TRBJ1-5
clone_size: NA
v_call: TRBV10-3

cdr3_aa: CASSLAGAYNEQFF
cdr3_nt: TGTGCCAGCAGTCTAGCGGGAGCTTACAATGAGCAGTTCTTC
d_call: TRBD2
j_call: TRBJ2-1
clone_size: NA
v_call: TRBV11-3

cdr3_aa: CASSPWTSGKSSYNEQFF
cdr3_nt: TGTGCCAGCAGCCCCTGGACTAGCGGGAAGAGCTCCTACAATGAGCAGTTCTTC
d_call: TRBD2
j_call: TRBJ2-1
clone_size: few
v_call: TRBV14

cdr3_aa: CASRPPGQYNSPLHF
cdr3_nt: TGTGCCAGCAGACCCCCCGGACAGTATAATTCACCCCTCCACTTT
d_call: NA
j_call: TRBJ1-6
clone_size: NA
v_call: TRBV28

cdr3_aa: CAWSFRGITGNTIYF
cdr3_nt: TGTGCCTGGAGTTTCCGGGGAATTACTGGAAACACCATATATTTT
d_call: NA
j_call: TRBJ1-3
clone_size: once
v_call: TRBV30

cdr3_aa: CASSRGTVNTEAFF
cdr3_nt: TGCGCCAGCAGCCGCGGGACGGTGAACACTGAAGCTTTCTTT
d_call: NA
j_call: TRBJ1-1
clone_size: NA
v_call: TRBV5-1

cdr3_aa: CASSFPRPGQATYNEQFF
cdr3_nt: TGCGCCAGCAGCTTCCCGAGACCGGGACAAGCTACTTACAATGAGCAGTTCTTC
d_call: NA
j_call: TRBJ2-1
clone_size: NA
v_call: TRBV5-1

cdr3_aa: CASSVDGGDYTGELFF
cdr3_nt: TGTGCCAGCAGCGTAGATGGGGGGGACTACACCGGGGAGCTGTTTTTT
d_call: TRBD2
j_call: TRBJ2-2
clone_size: NA
v_call: TRBV9

cdr3_aa: CASSPRATVWGGNYGYTF
cdr3_nt: TGTGCCAGCAGCCCTAGGGCAACTGTTTGGGGGGGCAACTATGGCTACACCTTC
d_call: NA
j_call: TRBJ1-2
clone_size: NA
v_call: TRBV7-6

cdr3_aa: CAWNLAGGKNIQYF
cdr3_nt: TGTGCCTGGAACTTAGCGGGGGGGAAAAACATTCAGTACTTC
d_call: TRBD2
j_call: TRBJ2-4
clone_size: once
v_call: TRBV30

cdr3_aa: CASSLQGGGANVLTF
cdr3_nt: TGCGCCAGCAGCTTACAGGGCGGTGGGGCCAACGTCCTGACTTTC
d_call: NA
j_call: TRBJ2-6
clone_size: NA
v_call: TRBV5-1

cdr3_aa: CASSRTANYGYTF
cdr3_nt: TGTGCCAGCAGTCGGACAGCAAACTATGGCTACACCTTC
d_call: NA
j_call: TRBJ1-2
clone_size: NA
v_call: TRBV6-6

cdr3_aa: CASSLEAGAEKLFF
cdr3_nt: TGCGCCAGCAGCTTGGAGGCAGGGGCTGAAAAACTGTTTTTT
d_call: NA
j_call: TRBJ1-4
clone_size: NA
v_call: TRBV5-1

cdr3_aa: CASSLWRGGTEQFF
cdr3_nt: TGTGCCAGCAGTTTGTGGCGGGGGGGCACTGAGCAGTTCTTC
d_call: TRBD2
j_call: TRBJ2-1
clone_size: NA
v_call: TRBV28

cdr3_aa: CASRKPGQDYGYTF
cdr3_nt: TGTGCCAGCAGAAAACCGGGACAGGACTATGGCTACACCTTC
d_call: TRBD1
j_call: TRBJ1-2
clone_size: NA
v_call: TRBV6-5

cdr3_aa: CASSIGQGINIQYF
cdr3_nt: TGTGCCAGTAGTATAGGACAGGGGATAAACATTCAGTACTTC
d_call: TRBD1
j_call: TRBJ2-4
clone_size: NA
v_call: TRBV19

cdr3_aa: CASSEAEGNYGYTF
cdr3_nt: TGTGCCAGCAGTGAAGCCGAGGGCAACTATGGCTACACCTTC
d_call: NA
j_call: TRBJ1-2
clone_size: once
v_call: TRBV6-1